The TCR beta chain under discussion was sequenced for a study of T cell repertoires in cytomegalovirus infection. For the study at large: Researchers turned to recently identified HLA-C-restricted CMV epitopes as well as well-studied HLA-B-restricted ones. TCR beta signatures that were public indicated CMV infection and matching HLA type. Study results and caveats: HLA-C-restricted CMV-specific TCR beta clonotypes were dominant in the ex vivo response.

Comments on this clonotype: The target antigen is unknown.

TCRdb redid the calling of the reads with MiXCR, one entry per CDR3 protein. The sample lists 640,000 or so distinct CDR3 sequences; about 30% were seen once. Trimming took 4 bases from V and 7 from J; bases not matched to a gene: 4. From germline, CDR1 is SGHKS and CDR2 YYEKEE (reference sequence). There are 13 residues in the CDR3. This specimen was cultured PBMCs, taken from culture after CMV antigen stimulation. This TCR was recovered from a human donor in good health (CMV status not recorded). Some clones in this sample may be carry-over from other donors' samples. This chain uses TRBV5-5 with TRBJ2-1, with 8 bases fitting TRBD1. CDR3 nucleotides: TGTGCCAGCAGCCGACAGGGGAGGAATGAGCAGTTCTTC. Amino acids: CASSRQGRNEQFF.